One sample yielded the 20 T cell receptor beta chains listed below, sequenced in a study of blood T cell repertoires in COVID-19. TCRdb keeps only in-frame clones here, not all; method: immunoSEQ multiplex PCR. The repertoire holds 200,000 to 300,000 clones, with about nine tenths as singletons. The sequenced sample was PBMCs or T cells enriched from blood (not recorded which). The receptor set was obtained from a middle-aged man who had recovered from COVID-19.

This clone appeared a few times. V and J are TRBV6-5 and TRBJ1-5, with D unresolved. This CDR3 is built from 13 residues. Trimming took off 2 bases at V and 5 bases at J, with 7 bases between the two ends. The V gene's germline CDR1 is MNHEY and CDR2 SVGAGI. As DNA, the CDR3 is TGTGCCAGCAGTTACACGTCGGATCAGCCCCAGCATTTT. Its protein is CASSYTSDQPQHF.

This clone was seen a few times. J is TRBJ2-7 and V is TRBV7-2; 13 positions agree with TRBD2. The V gene's germline CDR1 is SGHTA and CDR2 FQGNSA. The CDR3 is 17 residues long. V gave up 1 base and J gave up 7 bases; unmatched junction bases: 10. The chain's CDR3 is CASSLVGLAGFADEQYF. CDR3 DNA: TGTGCCAGCAGCTTAGTGGGACTAGCGGGATTTGCAGATGAGCAGTACTTC.

The rearrangement uses TRBV12-5 and TRBJ2-7, with TRBD2 as a possible D gene (6 bases). CDR1 is LGHNT and CDR2 is FRNRAP in the germline V gene. This CDR3 spans 16 amino acids. Trimming shortened V by 1 base and J by 7 bases, and 20 bases separated the two germline ends. The CDR3 nucleotides are TGTGCTAGTGGTTTGGCCGCGGGGACTCTAAGGAGGGAGCAGTACTTC. Translating gives CASGLAAGTLRREQYF.

This CDR3 reads CASRQGAITEAFF. In nucleotides, the CDR3 is TGTGCCAGCCGACAGGGGGCCATCACTGAAGCTTTCTTT. The V call is TRBV6-5, the J call TRBJ1-1; 10 bases match TRBD1. The CDR3 has 13 amino acids. V lost 8 bases to trimming and J lost 4 bases; unmatched junction nucleotides: 4. The germline V gene has CDR1 MNHEY and CDR2 SVGAGI.

J is TRBJ2-7 and V is TRBV2, with D unclear. This CDR3 is 12 amino acids long. Trimming left V 10 bases short and J 2 bases short, with 12 bases between. From germline, CDR1 is SNHLY and CDR2 FYNNEI. CDR3 nucleotide sequence: TGTGCCACCGAGGCGAGAACCTACGAGCAGTACTTC. It codes for CATEARTYEQYF.

CDR3 nucleotide sequence: TGTGCCAGCAGTACAGGGAACACTGAAGCTTTCTTT. Its protein is CASSTGNTEAFF. The chain couples TRBV2 to TRBJ1-1, with D perhaps TRBD1 (5 bases). This CDR3 comprises 12 residues. The V gene lost 5 bases and the J gene lost 1 base, with 5 bases spanning the gap. The germline CDR1 and CDR2 sequences are SNHLY and FYNNEI.

The table lists this clone with a count of one. V and J are TRBV9 and TRBJ1-1; TRBD1 might be the D (6 bases). V shed 4 bases and J shed 4 bases, with 14 bases lying between them. CDR1 SGDLS and CDR2 YYNGEE come from the germline V gene. The CDR3 is 14 amino acids. The CDR3 sequence is CASSWGGDGTEAFF. Written as DNA, the CDR3 is TGTGCCAGCAGCTGGGGGGGCGACGGCACTGAAGCTTTCTTT. Full variable domain (outside the CDR3, taken from reference TRBV9 and TRBJ1-1): DSGVTQTPKHLITATGQRVTLRCSPRSGDLSVYWYQQSLDQGLQFLIQYYNGEERAKGNILERFSAQQFPDLHSELNLSSLELGDSALYFCASSWGGDGTEAFFGQGTRLTVV.

This chain connects TRBV15 to TRBJ2-7, with 9 nucleotides matching TRBD1. The CDR3 consists of 15 residues. V was clipped by 1 base and J by 3 bases; unmatched bases: 4. Per germline, CDR1 LNHNV and CDR2 YYDKDF (reference sequence). The CDR3 is CATSRGTGGVYEQYF. DNA for the CDR3: TGTGCCACCAGCAGAGGTACAGGGGGCGTCTACGAGCAGTACTTC.

The CDR3 bases are TGTGCCAGCAGCCACCGACTAGCGGGAGGCACAGATACGCAGTATTTT. It is translated as CASSHRLAGGTDTQYF. The chain carries TRBV4-2 and TRBJ2-3, with 12 bases matching TRBD2. Germline CDR1 LGHNA, CDR2 YNFKEQ. CDR3 length equals 16 residues. V shed 3 bases, J shed 1 base, and the junction held 2 bases outside the gene matches.

V and J are TRBV19 and TRBJ2-2, with a weak D call TRBD1 (5 bases). Trimming pared 10 bases from V and 1 base from J, leaving 13 bases between. This CDR3 has 14 residues. In germline, CDR1 is LNHDA, CDR2 SQIVND (reference sequence). CDR3 sequence (DNA): TGTGCCACTAACGCAGGGCGGAACACCGGGGAGCTGTTTTTT. Translating gives CATNAGRNTGELFF.

The chain employs TRBV10-3 and TRBJ2-3, with a possible D match to TRBD1 (6 bases). Germline V gene lookup returns CDR1 ENHRY and CDR2 SYGVKD. Trimming took 3 bases from V and 6 from J, leaving 13 bases between them. This CDR3 comprises 14 residues. CDR3 bases: TGTGCCATCAGTGAAGGGGGTGGTCTGGATACGCAGTATTTT. It specifies CAISEGGGLDTQYF.

On this clone itself: Other DNA sequences in this specimen translate into the identical CDR3. The chain carries TRBV18 and TRBJ1-1; D gene ambiguous. The CDR3 contains 13 residues. The germline V and J ends were trimmed by 3 bases and 1 base, with 6 bases remaining between them. Germline lookup yields CDR1 KGHSH and CDR2 LQKENI. The CDR3 coding sequence is TGTGCCAGCTCACCTAGAGAGAACACTGAAGCTTTCTTT. Translating gives CASSPRENTEAFF.

In DNA, the CDR3 is TGTGCCAGTAGTATCGTCCGGGGTAATGAGCAGTTCTTC. Protein: CASSIVRGNEQFF. This chain connects TRBV19 to TRBJ2-1; weak D call: TRBD2 (5 bases). V was cut by 3 bases and J by 7 bases, with 10 bases left in between. CDR1 and CDR2 from the germline V gene are LNHDA and SQIVND (reference sequence). There are 13 residues in the CDR3.

The V gene is TRBV29-1, the J gene TRBJ2-1; the match to TRBD1 covers 7 bases. The CDR3 loop spans 14 amino acids. Germline V gene lookup returns CDR1 SQVTM and CDR2 ANQGSEA. Germline trimming cut 6 bases from V and 0 bases from J; bases unmatched to any gene: 5. The CDR3 region is CSVVGQSSYNEQFF. The CDR3 DNA is TGCAGCGTCGTGGGACAGAGCTCCTACAATGAGCAGTTCTTC.

V gene TRBV4-1 combines with J gene TRBJ2-7; 7 nucleotides line up with TRBD2. Trimming removed 1 base from V and 0 bases from J; junction bases left unmatched: 9. Germline lookup yields CDR1 MGHRA and CDR2 YSYEKL. The CDR3 length is 17 residues. CDR3 coding DNA: TGCGCCAGCAGCCAAGTTAGGGCCAGCGGGACCTCCTACGAGCAGTACTTC. Its protein product is CASSQVRASGTSYEQYF.

The chain employs TRBV2 and TRBJ2-1; 8 bases fit TRBD2. V gave up 10 bases and J gave up 6 bases; unmatched junction bases: 11. This CDR3 has 14 amino acids. Looked up from germline, CDR1 is SNHLY and CDR2 is FYNNEI. The CDR3 DNA reads as TGTGCCAACAGGGTCAGCGGGAGTATCAATGAGCAGTTCTTC. Protein: CANRVSGSINEQFF.

This clone was seen a handful of times. The chain has TRBV7-9 and TRBJ2-1, with a tentative D call TRBD1 (5 bases). V was pared by 1 base and J by 7 bases, with 5 bases between. There are 12 residues in the CDR3. Germline values: CDR1 SEHNR, CDR2 FQNEAQ (reference sequence). CDR3: CASSLGQNEQFF. CDR3 bases: TGTGCCAGCAGCTTAGGACAGAATGAGCAGTTCTTC.

The rearrangement uses TRBV28 and TRBJ2-5, with a weak D call TRBD1 (5 bases). V was clipped by 1 base and J by 5 bases, with 11 bases between them. This CDR3 is built from 14 residues. CDR1 and CDR2 (germline): MDHEN, SYDVKM. The chain's CDR3 is CASSLLSGAETQYF. DNA of the CDR3: TGTGCCAGCAGTTTATTGTCTGGGGCGGAGACCCAGTACTTC.

V usage is TRBV5-1 and J usage is TRBJ2-5; 12 bases line up with TRBD2. This CDR3 has 16 residues. J was trimmed by 4 bases and V by 3 bases; bases with no gene match: 7. Looked up from germline, CDR1 is SGHRS and CDR2 is YFSETQ. As DNA, the CDR3 is TGCGCCAGCAGCTCCTCGACTAGCGGGAGAGGAGAGACCCAGTACTTC. This codes for CASSSSTSGRGETQYF. Full variable domain (remainder filled in from reference TRBV5-1 and TRBJ2-5): KAGVTQTPRYLIKTRGQQVTLSCSPISGHRSVSWYQQTPGQGLQFLFEYFSETQRNKGNFPGRFSGRQFSNSRSEMNVSTLELGDSALYLCASSSSTSGRGETQYFGPGTRLLVL.

The chain links TRBV27 to TRBJ1-2; possible D gene TRBD1, 5 bases. Deletions cut 6 bases from V and 6 bases from J, with 17 bases between. The length of the CDR3 is 14 residues. Germline V gene lookup returns CDR1 MNHEY and CDR2 SMNVEV (reference sequence). The CDR3 coding sequence is TGTGCCAGCAGATCGACAGTAAAAGGGGATGGCTACACCTTC. Translation gives CASRSTVKGDGYTF.